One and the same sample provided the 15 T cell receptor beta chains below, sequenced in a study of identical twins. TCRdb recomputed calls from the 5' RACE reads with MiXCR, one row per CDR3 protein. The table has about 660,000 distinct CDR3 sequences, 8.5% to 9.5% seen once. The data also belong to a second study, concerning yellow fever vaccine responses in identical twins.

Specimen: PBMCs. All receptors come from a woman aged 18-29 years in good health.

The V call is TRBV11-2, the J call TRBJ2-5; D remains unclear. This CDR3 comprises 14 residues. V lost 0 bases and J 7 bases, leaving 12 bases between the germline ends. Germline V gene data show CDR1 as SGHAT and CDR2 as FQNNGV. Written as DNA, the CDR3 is TGTGCCAGCAGCTTAGATCCGCAAATGAGGACCCAGTACTTC. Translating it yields CASSLDPQMRTQYF.

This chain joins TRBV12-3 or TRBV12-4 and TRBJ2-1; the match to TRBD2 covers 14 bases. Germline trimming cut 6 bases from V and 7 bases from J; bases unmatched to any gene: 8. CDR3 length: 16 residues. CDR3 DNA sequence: TGTGCCAGCAGCAAACACGGGACTAGCGGGAGAAATGAGCAGTTCTTC. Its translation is CASSKHGTSGRNEQFF.

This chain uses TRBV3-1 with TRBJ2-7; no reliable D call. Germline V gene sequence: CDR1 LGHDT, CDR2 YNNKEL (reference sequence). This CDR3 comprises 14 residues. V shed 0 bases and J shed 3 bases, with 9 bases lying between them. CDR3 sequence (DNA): TGTGCCAGCAGCCAAGATCTAGGACGCTACGAGCAGTACTTC. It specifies CASSQDLGRYEQYF.

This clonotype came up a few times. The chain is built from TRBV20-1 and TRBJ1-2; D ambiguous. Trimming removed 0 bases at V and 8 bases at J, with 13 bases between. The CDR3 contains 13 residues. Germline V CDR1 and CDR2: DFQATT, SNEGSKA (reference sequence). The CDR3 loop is CSARDGMAIGYTF. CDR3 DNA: TGCAGTGCTAGAGATGGCATGGCGATCGGCTACACCTTC.

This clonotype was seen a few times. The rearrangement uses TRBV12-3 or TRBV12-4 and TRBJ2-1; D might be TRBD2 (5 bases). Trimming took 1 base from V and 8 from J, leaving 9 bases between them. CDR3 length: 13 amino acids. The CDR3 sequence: CASSLGEGHEQFF. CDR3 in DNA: TGTGCCAGCAGTTTAGGCGAGGGCCATGAGCAGTTCTTC.

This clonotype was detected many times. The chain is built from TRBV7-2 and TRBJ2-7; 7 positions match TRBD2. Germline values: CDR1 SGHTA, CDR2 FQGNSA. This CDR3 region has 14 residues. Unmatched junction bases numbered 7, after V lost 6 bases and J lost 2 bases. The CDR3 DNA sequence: TGTGCCAGCAGGGGGGGACTACGAGCCTACGAGCAGTACTTC. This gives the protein CASRGGLRAYEQYF.

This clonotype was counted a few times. CDR3 region: CASSLRGLGGTDTQYF. CDR3 coding DNA: TGTGCCAGCAGCTTACGAGGACTTGGAGGGACAGATACGCAGTATTTT. The chain links TRBV11-2 to TRBJ2-3, with D tentatively TRBD2 (6 bases). The CDR3 has 16 residues. Germline lookup yields CDR1 SGHAT and CDR2 FQNNGV. The V and J ends lost 2 bases and 3 bases respectively, with 15 bases between them. The full variable domain, rest sourced from reference TRBV11-2 and TRBJ2-3, is EAGVAQSPRYKIIEKRQSVAFWCNPISGHATLYWYQQILGQGPKLLIQFQNNGVVDDSQLPKDRFSAERLKGVDSTLKIQPAKLEDSAVYLCASSLRGLGGTDTQYFGPGTRLTVL.

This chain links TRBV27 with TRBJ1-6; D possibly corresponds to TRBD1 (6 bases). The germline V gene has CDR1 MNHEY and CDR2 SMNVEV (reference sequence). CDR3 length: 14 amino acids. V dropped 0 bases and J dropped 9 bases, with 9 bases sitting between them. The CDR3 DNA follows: TGTGCCAGCAGTTTATCGGTACAGGGTTCACCCCTCCACTTT. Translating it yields CASSLSVQGSPLHF.

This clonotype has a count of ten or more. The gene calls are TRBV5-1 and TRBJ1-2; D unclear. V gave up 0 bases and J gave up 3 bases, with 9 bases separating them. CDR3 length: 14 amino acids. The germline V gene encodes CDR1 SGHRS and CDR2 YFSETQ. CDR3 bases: TGCGCCAGCAGCTTGGAGTTATCTTACTATGGCTACACCTTC. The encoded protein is CASSLELSYYGYTF.

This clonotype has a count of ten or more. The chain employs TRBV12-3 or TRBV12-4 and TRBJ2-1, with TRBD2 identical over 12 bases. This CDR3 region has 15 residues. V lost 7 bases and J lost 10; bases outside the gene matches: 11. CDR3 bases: TGTGCCAGCAATCCCACTAGCGGGGGGATTGGCGAGCAGTTCTTC. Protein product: CASNPTSGGIGEQFF.

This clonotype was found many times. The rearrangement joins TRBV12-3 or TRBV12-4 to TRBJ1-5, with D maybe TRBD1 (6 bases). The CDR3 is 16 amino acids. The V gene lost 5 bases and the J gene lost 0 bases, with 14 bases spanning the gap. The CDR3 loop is CASSPGGGGSNQPQHF. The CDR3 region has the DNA TGTGCCAGCAGTCCTGGGGGAGGGGGTAGCAATCAGCCCCAGCATTTT.

The CDR3 here is CASSIRRPPYEQYF. Here the CDR3 DNA reads TGTGCCAGTAGTATCCGTCGGCCACCCTACGAGCAGTACTTC. This chain joins TRBV19 and TRBJ2-7; no reliable D call. Germline V gene lookup returns CDR1 LNHDA and CDR2 SQIVND (reference sequence). The CDR3 spans 14 residues. V lost 3 bases and J lost 2, with 11 bases in between. The variable domain in full, with the rest retrieved from reference TRBV19 and TRBJ2-7, is DGGITQSPKYLFRKEGQNVTLSCEQNLNHDAMYWYRQDPGQGLRLIYYSQIVNDFQKGDIAEGYSVSREKKESFPLTVTSAQKNPTAFYLCASSIRRPPYEQYFGPGTRLTVT.

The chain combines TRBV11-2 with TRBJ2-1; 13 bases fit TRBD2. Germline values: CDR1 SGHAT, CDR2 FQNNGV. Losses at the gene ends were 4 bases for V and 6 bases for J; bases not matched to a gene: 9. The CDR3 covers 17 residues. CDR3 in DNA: TGTGCCAGCAGCTCGAGGACTAGCGGGAGTATAGCCAATGAGCAGTTCTTC. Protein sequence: CASSSRTSGSIANEQFF.

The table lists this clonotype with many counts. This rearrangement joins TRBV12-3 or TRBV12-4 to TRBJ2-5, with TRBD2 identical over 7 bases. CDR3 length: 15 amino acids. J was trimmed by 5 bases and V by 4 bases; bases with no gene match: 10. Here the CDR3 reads CASSYPSSGGETQYF. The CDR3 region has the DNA TGTGCCAGCAGTTACCCGTCTAGCGGAGGCGAGACCCAGTACTTC.

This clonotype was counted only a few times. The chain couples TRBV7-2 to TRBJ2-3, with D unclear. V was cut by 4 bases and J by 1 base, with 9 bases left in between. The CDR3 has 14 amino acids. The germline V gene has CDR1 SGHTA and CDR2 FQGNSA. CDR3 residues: CASSSGRRTDTQYF. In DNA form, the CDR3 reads TGTGCCAGCAGCTCCGGCCGACGCACAGATACGCAGTATTTT.